These 7 T cell receptor beta chains share one sample of origin, sequenced in a study of blood T cell repertoires in COVID-19. Clones were read by immunoSEQ multiplex PCR, and TCRdb kept only the in-frame ones, dropping some. The data show some 160,000 clones, around 84% seen once. Material for sequencing was peripheral blood. The receptors shown here come from a woman older than 75 with COVID-19, enrolled during active disease.

This clone was detected only a few times. The chain joins TRBV28 to TRBJ2-7; D might be TRBD1 (6 bases). CDR1 is MDHEN, CDR2 SYDVKM, per germline. Trimming took 5 bases from V and 7 from J, leaving 18 bases between them. This CDR3 is 14 amino acids long. The CDR3 reads CASSQTGKAPEQYF. For the CDR3, the DNA is TGTGCCAGCAGTCAAACAGGGAAGGCCCCGGAGCAGTACTTC.

This chain connects TRBV7-6 to TRBJ1-5; D not certain. In germline, CDR1 is SGHVS, CDR2 FNYEAQ. V gave up 5 bases and J gave up 5 bases, with 16 bases separating them. The CDR3 spans 15 residues. The CDR3: CASSLEGGRDQPQHF. The CDR3 DNA reads TGTGCCAGCAGCCTTGAGGGCGGGCGCGATCAGCCCCAGCATTTT.

The chain combines TRBV21-1 with TRBJ2-7; TRBD2 is the table's D call and was not checked against the DNA. TRBV21-1 is noted as a pseudogene. This CDR3 spans 17 amino acids. The DNA for the CDR3 is TGTGCCAGCAGCAAAGGGTGGGAAGCGGGGTTCTCCTACGAGCAGTACTTC. It yields the protein CASSKGWEAGFSYEQYF.

The rearrangement uses TRBV5-1 and TRBJ2-7, with D possibly matching TRBD2 (7 bases). V was cut by 1 base and J by 5 bases, with 13 bases left in between. The germline V gene encodes CDR1 SGHRS and CDR2 YFSETQ. The CDR3 contains 14 residues. CDR3 loop: CASSLSRGGHEQYF. CDR3 nucleotides: TGCGCCAGCAGCTTGTCAAGGGGGGGACACGAGCAGTACTTC.

V is TRBV11-2 and J is TRBJ2-3; TRBD2 matches 8 bases. The CDR3 spans 16 residues. Germline V gives CDR1 SGHAT, CDR2 FQNNGV. The trim removed 0 bases at V and 2 bases at J, leaving 4 bases unmatched. CDR3: CASSLDIAGTTDTQYF. The CDR3 nucleotides read TGTGCCAGCAGCTTAGATATAGCGGGAACCACAGATACGCAGTATTTT.

The CDR3 spells CASSRPLAGVSYEQYF. The CDR3 nucleotides read TGTGCCAGCAGCAGGCCACTAGCGGGAGTCTCCTACGAGCAGTACTTC. The chain recombines TRBV5-8 with TRBJ2-7; 11 bases map to TRBD2. The CDR3 runs to 16 residues. The V gene's germline CDR1 is SGHTS and CDR2 YDEGEE. The trim removed 4 bases at V and 0 bases at J, leaving 6 bases unmatched.

The genes are TRBV12-3 or TRBV12-4 and TRBJ2-7; 8 positions agree with TRBD2. This CDR3 has 13 residues. V lost 7 bases and J lost 5; bases outside the gene matches: 7. The CDR3 here is CASTKTSANEQYF. The CDR3 nucleotides read TGTGCCAGCACCAAGACTAGCGCTAACGAGCAGTACTTC.